Detailed here is one TCR beta chain. V was pared by 6 bases and J by 0 bases, with 14 bases between. There are 15 residues in the CDR3. CDR1 is MDHEN, CDR2 SYDVKM, per germline. The sample comes from a study of blood T cell repertoires in COVID-19. Using immunoSEQ multiplex PCR, the repertoire was profiled, and TCRdb retains in-frame clones only, with some absent. Of 150,000 to 200,000 clones in the sample, 90% are singletons; the top ten hold 0.5% to 0.55%. The chain is built from TRBV28 and TRBJ1-1, with a weak D call TRBD1 (6 bases). Specimen: peripheral blood. The origin of this receptor is a middle-aged man with acute or convalescent COVID-19. CDR3 DNA sequence: TGTGCCAGCAGCCGAAGGGGGACCCTGAACACTGAAGCTTTCTTT. Protein product: CASSRRGTLNTEAFF.